The clone carrying this TCR beta chain was seen more than once but under ten times. The antigen remains undetermined. After constant-region reverse-primer amplification, full-length variable regions underwent semi-nested PCR with Nested Universal Primer A. TCRdb itself ran the 5' RACE reads through MiXCR, one entry per CDR3 protein. The top ten hold approximately 3% of the sample, which has around 57,000 distinct CDR3 sequences, around 26% seen once. Germline lookup yields CDR1 SGHRS and CDR2 YFSETQ. Trimming shortened V by 5 bases and J by 9 bases, and 15 bases separated the two germline ends. The CDR3 sequence is 13 residues long. Overall study results and limits: In terms of TCR gene usage, tumor memory CD4+ T cells clustered together with blood and lymph node memory CD4+ cells, as well as with lymph node naive CD4+ cells.

The TCR sequence derives from a female donor with breast cancer. This chain links TRBV5-1 with TRBJ2-1, with D unresolved. The sequencing input was tumor-infiltrating memory CD4+ T cells sorted from the breast tumor. Subset noted: memory CD4+ T cells, CD4+CD45RO+CD25-. CDR3: CASSPTSRIEQFF. The CDR3 nucleotides are TGCGCCAGCAGTCCGACTTCGCGGATTGAGCAGTTCTTC.